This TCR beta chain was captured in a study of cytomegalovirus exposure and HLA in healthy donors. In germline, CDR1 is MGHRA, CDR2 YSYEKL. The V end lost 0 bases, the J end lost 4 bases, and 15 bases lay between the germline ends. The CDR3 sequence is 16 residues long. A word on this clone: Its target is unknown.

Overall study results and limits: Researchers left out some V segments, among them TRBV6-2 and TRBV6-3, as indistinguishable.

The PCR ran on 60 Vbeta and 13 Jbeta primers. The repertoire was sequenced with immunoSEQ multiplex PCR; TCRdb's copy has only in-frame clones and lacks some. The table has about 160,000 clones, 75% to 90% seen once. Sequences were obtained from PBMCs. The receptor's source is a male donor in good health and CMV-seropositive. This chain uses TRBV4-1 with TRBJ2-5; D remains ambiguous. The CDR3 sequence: CASSQDPNSLVETQYF. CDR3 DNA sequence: TGCGCCAGCAGCCAAGATCCGAACAGTTTGGTAGAGACCCAGTACTTC.